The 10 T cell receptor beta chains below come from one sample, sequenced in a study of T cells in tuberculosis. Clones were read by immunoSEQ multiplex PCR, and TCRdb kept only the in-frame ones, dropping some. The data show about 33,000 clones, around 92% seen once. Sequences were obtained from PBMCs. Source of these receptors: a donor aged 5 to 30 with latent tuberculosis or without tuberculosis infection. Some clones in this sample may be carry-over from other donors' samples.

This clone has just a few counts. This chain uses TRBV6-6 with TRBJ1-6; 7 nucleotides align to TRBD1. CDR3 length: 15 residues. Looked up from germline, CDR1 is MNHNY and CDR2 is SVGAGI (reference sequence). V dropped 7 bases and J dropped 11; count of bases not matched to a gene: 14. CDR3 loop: CASNLQGVHRAPLHF. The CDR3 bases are TGTGCCAGCAATCTCCAGGGGGTACATAGGGCACCCCTCCACTTT.

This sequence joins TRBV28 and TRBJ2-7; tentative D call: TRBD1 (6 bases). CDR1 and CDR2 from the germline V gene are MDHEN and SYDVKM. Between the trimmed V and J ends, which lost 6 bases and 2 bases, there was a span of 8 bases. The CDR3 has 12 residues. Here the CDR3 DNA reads TGTGCCAGCAGACAGGGAACCTACGAGCAGTACTTC. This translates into CASRQGTYEQYF. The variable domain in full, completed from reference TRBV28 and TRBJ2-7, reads DVKVTQSSRYLVKRTGEKVFLECVQDMDHENMFWYRQDPGLGLRLIYFSYDVKMKEKGDIPEGYSVSREKKERFSLILESASTNQTSMYLCASRQGTYEQYFGPGTRLTVT.

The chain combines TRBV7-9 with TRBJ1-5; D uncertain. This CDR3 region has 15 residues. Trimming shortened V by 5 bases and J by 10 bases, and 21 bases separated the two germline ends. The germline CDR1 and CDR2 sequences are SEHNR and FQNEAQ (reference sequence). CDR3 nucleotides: TGTGCCAGCAGCCGGGGATTAGCGGAAGGGTCCCCCCAGCATTTT. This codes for CASSRGLAEGSPQHF.

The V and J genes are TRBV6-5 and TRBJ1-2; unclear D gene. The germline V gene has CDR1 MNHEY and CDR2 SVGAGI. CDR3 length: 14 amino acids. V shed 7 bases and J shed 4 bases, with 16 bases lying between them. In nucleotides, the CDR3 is TGTGCCAGCACGACTGGGGAGGGAAGCTATGGCTACACCTTC. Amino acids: CASTTGEGSYGYTF.

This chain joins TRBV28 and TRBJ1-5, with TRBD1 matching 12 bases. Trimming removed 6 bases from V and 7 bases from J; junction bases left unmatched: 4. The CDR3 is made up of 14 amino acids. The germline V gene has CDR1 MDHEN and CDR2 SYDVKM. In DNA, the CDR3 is TGTGCCAGCAGGGGGACAGGGGGCGCGCAGCCCCAGCATTTT. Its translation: CASRGTGGAQPQHF.

The CDR3 here is CASSLDGREYGYTF. The CDR3 DNA reads TGTGCCAGCAGTTTAGATGGCAGGGAATATGGCTACACCTTC. The chain links TRBV27 to TRBJ1-2; D is possibly TRBD1 (5 bases). In germline, CDR1 is MNHEY, CDR2 SMNVEV (reference sequence). This CDR3 has 14 amino acids. The ends were cut back, 2 bases at V and 5 bases at J, with 12 bases in the middle.

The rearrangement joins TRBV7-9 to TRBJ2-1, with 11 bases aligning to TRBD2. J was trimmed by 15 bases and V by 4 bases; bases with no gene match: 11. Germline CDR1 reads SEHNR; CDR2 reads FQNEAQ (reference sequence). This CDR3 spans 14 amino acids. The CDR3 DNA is TGTGCCAGCAGCTCGTTTCTAGCGGGGGGTTCACCGTTCTTC. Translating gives CASSSFLAGGSPFF.

The DNA of the CDR3 is TGCGCCAGCAGCTGGGGCGGGAGTGCCGCAGATACGCAGTATTTT. Residues: CASSWGGSAADTQYF. The rearrangement uses TRBV5-1 and TRBJ2-3, with TRBD2 matching over 7 bases. V shed 3 bases and J 4 bases; nucleotides not matched to a gene: 8. The CDR3 length is 15 residues. Germline V gives CDR1 SGHRS, CDR2 YFSETQ.

CDR3 sequence reads: CASSYGGGGTDTQYF. As DNA, the CDR3 is TGTGCCAGCAGTTACGGCGGGGGGGGCACAGATACGCAGTATTTT. This chain links TRBV6-5 with TRBJ2-3; 9 bases align to TRBD2. CDR3 length equals 15 residues. The germline V gene encodes CDR1 MNHEY and CDR2 SVGAGI. Unmatched junction bases numbered 1, after V lost 2 bases and J lost 1 base.

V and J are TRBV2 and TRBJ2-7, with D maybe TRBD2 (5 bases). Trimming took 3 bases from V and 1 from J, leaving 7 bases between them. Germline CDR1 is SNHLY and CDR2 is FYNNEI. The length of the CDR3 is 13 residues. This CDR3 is CASSDEGSYEQYF. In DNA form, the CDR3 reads TGTGCCAGCAGTGATGAGGGATCCTACGAGCAGTACTTC.